Below, 21 T cell receptor beta chains from the same sample are listed, as sequenced in a study of blood T cell repertoires in COVID-19. Some clones are missing from TCRdb's copy, which holds only in-frame ones; the method was immunoSEQ multiplex PCR. This sample yields 100,000 to 150,000 clones, of which around 74% are seen a single time; 5.5% belongs to the top ten. Sequencing input: peripheral blood. Receptors were obtained from a man aged 55 to 70 with acute or convalescent COVID-19.

This sequence joins TRBV6-5 and TRBJ1-2; TRBD1 matches at 12 bases. J was trimmed by 8 bases and V by 8 bases; bases with no gene match: 12. The CDR3 runs 15 residues. Germline V lookup: CDR1 MNHEY, CDR2 SVGAGI. The DNA of the CDR3 is TGTGCCAGCTGCCAGGGACAGGGGGCGATTGGGGGCTACACCTTC. It is translated as CASCQGQGAIGGYTF.

The chain is built from TRBV7-9 and TRBJ2-3; D gene ambiguous. V dropped 3 bases and J dropped 0 bases, with 19 bases sitting between them. The germline gives CDR1 SEHNR, CDR2 FQNEAQ (reference sequence). This CDR3 is 18 amino acids long. The CDR3 nucleotides are TGTGCCAGCAGCTTCGCAGATCGATCTTCCTCAAGCACAGATACGCAGTATTTT. This encodes CASSFADRSSSSTDTQYF.

The chain joins TRBV3-1 (or the pseudogene TRBV3-2) to TRBJ1-6; D call uncertain. Looked up from germline, CDR1 is LGHDT and CDR2 is YNNKEL (reference sequence). This CDR3 is built from 17 residues. Trimming took 3 bases from V and 9 from J, leaving 21 bases between them. Here the CDR3 reads CASSHGPGGQLGSPLHF. The DNA for the CDR3 is TGTGCCAGCAGCCATGGACCCGGAGGGCAGTTGGGTTCACCCCTCCACTTT.

J is TRBJ1-2 and V is TRBV25-1; the D is unclear. CDR1 is MGHDK, CDR2 SYGVNS, per germline. V was trimmed by 3 bases and J by 2 bases, leaving 10 bases between them. This CDR3 comprises 14 residues. The CDR3 region is CASSELSGNYGYTF. CDR3 bases: TGTGCCAGCAGTGAGCTTTCGGGGAACTATGGCTACACCTTC.

The genes are TRBV7-9 and TRBJ1-2, with 12 bases lining up with TRBD1. Looked up from germline, CDR1 is SEHNR and CDR2 is FQNEAQ (reference sequence). V gave up 5 bases and J gave up 5 bases; unmatched junction bases: 12. The CDR3 runs to 17 residues. CDR3: CASSPGQGATYEYGYTF. CDR3 nucleotides: TGTGCCAGCAGCCCGGGACAGGGGGCGACTTATGAGTATGGCTACACCTTC.

The table lists this clone with a few counts. The rearrangement uses TRBV7-7 and TRBJ2-2; 9 bases are a match to TRBD2. The V segment lost 2 bases and the J segment 3 bases; nucleotides outside the gene matches: 7. The CDR3 length is 17 residues. Looked up from germline, CDR1 is SSHAT and CDR2 is FNYEAQ (reference sequence). CDR3 nucleotides: TGTGCCAGCAGCTTAAGAATAGCGGGGGCCTACACCGGGGAGCTGTTTTTT. This codes for CASSLRIAGAYTGELFF.

With respect to this clone: At one boundary the junction diverges from the germline segment, which might be a read error. The rearrangement uses TRBV19 and TRBJ2-1; 7 nucleotides match TRBD1. CDR1 is LNHDA, CDR2 SQIVND, per germline (reference sequence). The CDR3 contains 15 residues. The CDR3 DNA is TGTGCCAGTAGTTTTAGGACAGGCCCCTACGATGAGCAGTTCTTC. As protein: CASSFRTGPYDEQFF.

In its sample, this clone was seen many times. The CDR3 coding sequence is TGCGCCAGCAGCTTCACAGGGGAAGGCTACGAGCAGTACTTC. Its translation is CASSFTGEGYEQYF. The genes are TRBV5-1 and TRBJ2-7; TRBD1 aligns across 7 bases. This CDR3 comprises 14 residues. V shed 2 bases and J 3 bases; nucleotides not matched to a gene: 5. Per germline, CDR1 SGHRS and CDR2 YFSETQ.

The chain uses TRBV7-9 and TRBJ2-1, with TRBD1 matching over 7 bases. With V trimmed by 5 bases and J by 6 bases, 7 bases remained unmatched. Germline V lookup: CDR1 SEHNR, CDR2 FQNEAQ (reference sequence). The CDR3 spans 14 residues. CDR3 region: CASSPGTAPNEQFF. DNA of the CDR3: TGTGCCAGCAGCCCCGGGACAGCCCCCAATGAGCAGTTCTTC.

This clone came up a few times. V and J are TRBV6-5 and TRBJ1-2, with D unclear. There are 13 residues in the CDR3. Germline-derived CDR1 and CDR2 are MNHEY and SVGAGI. V lost 5 bases and J lost 6, with 13 bases in between. In DNA, the CDR3 is TGTGCCAGCAGTCTCGGTTTAATGAATGGCTACACCTTC. As protein: CASSLGLMNGYTF.

The V gene is TRBV5-1, the J gene TRBJ2-3; 9 nucleotides align to TRBD2. The CDR3 contains 16 residues. The germline V gene has CDR1 SGHRS and CDR2 YFSETQ. The ends lost 4 bases at V and 4 bases at J; junction bases unmatched: 10. The DNA of the CDR3 is TGCGCCAGCAGCCGGATTCTAGCGGGATCCGCAGATACGCAGTATTTT. This sequence encodes CASSRILAGSADTQYF.

The rearrangement joins TRBV27 to TRBJ2-2; TRBD2 agrees at 11 bases. V lost 4 bases and J lost 6; bases outside the gene matches: 4. This CDR3 has 15 residues. Germline CDR1 and CDR2: MNHEY and SMNVEV (reference sequence). DNA for the CDR3: TGTGCCAGCAGTTCACTAGCGGGAGTCGCCGGGGAGCTGTTTTTT. Translating gives CASSSLAGVAGELFF.

This sequence joins TRBV19 and TRBJ1-2; D is perhaps TRBD1 (5 bases). Germline V gives CDR1 LNHDA, CDR2 SQIVND (reference sequence). The CDR3 is 14 residues long. Trimming removed 4 bases from V and 2 bases from J, with 11 bases in between. The CDR3 loop is CASSRGGGNYGYTF. As DNA, the CDR3 is TGTGCCAGTAGTAGGGGCGGAGGGAACTATGGCTACACCTTC.

This clone was seen a few times. V is TRBV5-1 and J is TRBJ2-3, with TRBD2 matching 11 bases. CDR3 length equals 14 residues. J gave up 8 bases and V 4 bases, and 6 bases lay outside the gene matches. CDR1 and CDR2 from the germline V gene are SGHRS and YFSETQ. CDR3 protein: CASSTGTSGFTQYF. CDR3 DNA: TGCGCCAGCAGCACCGGGACTAGCGGCTTTACGCAGTATTTT.

The CDR3 reads CASSSRGLEQFF. The CDR3 coding sequence is TGTGCCAGCAGCTCCCGAGGTCTTGAGCAGTTCTTC. The chain combines TRBV13 with TRBJ2-1; D uncertain. Trimming took 4 bases from V and 9 from J, leaving 10 bases between them. This CDR3 is built from 12 residues. Germline CDR1 PRHDT, CDR2 FYEKMQ (reference sequence). Complete variable domain (other parts from reference TRBV13 and TRBJ2-1): AAGVIQSPRHLIKEKRETATLKCYPIPRHDTVYWYQQGPGQDPQFLISFYEKMQSDKGSIPDRFSAQQFSDYHSELNMSSLELGDSALYFCASSSRGLEQFFGPGTRLTVL.

The chain is built from TRBV19 and TRBJ1-4, with D maybe TRBD1 (5 bases). The length of the CDR3 is 15 residues. Trimming removed 7 bases at V and 10 bases at J, with 22 bases between. Germline CDR1 reads LNHDA; CDR2 reads SQIVND (reference sequence). The CDR3, as DNA: TGTGCCAGTACCGACGCGGGACTTACCTCCGGAAAACTGTTTTTT. Translated, it gives CASTDAGLTSGKLFF.

This clone was observed a few times. The rearrangement uses TRBV10-2 and TRBJ2-7, with 8 bases identical to TRBD2. With 9 bases clipped from V and 0 bases from J, the junction kept 7 bases outside the gene matches. CDR1 WSHSY and CDR2 SAAADI come from the germline V gene. This CDR3 has 14 amino acids. For the CDR3, the DNA is TGCGCCAGAACTAGCGGTGACAGCTCCTACGAGCAGTACTTC. Its protein product is CARTSGDSSYEQYF.

This chain links TRBV7-9 with TRBJ1-2, with D tentatively TRBD1 (6 bases). Germline-derived CDR1 and CDR2 are SEHNR and FQNEAQ (reference sequence). Between the trimmed V and J ends, which lost 5 bases and 4 bases, there was a span of 11 bases. This CDR3 contains 13 residues. The CDR3 nucleotides are TGTGCCAGCAGCCAAACAGGGTCCTATGGCTACACCTTC. Amino acids: CASSQTGSYGYTF.

As concerns this clone: Because the CDR3's place on the DNA is in doubt, the DNA is left out and the CDR3 is given as listed by TCRdb. The J gene is TRBJ1-2, the V gene TRBV10-3; no check of the table's D call, TRBD1, against the DNA was made. Both ends counted, the CDR3 spans 16 residues. Germline lookup yields CDR1 ENHRY and CDR2 SYGVKD. The CDR3: CASSSGQGPSNYGYTF.

The chain couples TRBV9 to TRBJ1-2; 8 nucleotides agree with TRBD1. This CDR3 is built from 17 residues. The J segment lost 7 bases and the V segment lost 3 bases, leaving 17 bases of the junction unmatched. The germline V gene has CDR1 SGDLS and CDR2 YYNGEE. The chain's CDR3 is CASSAYGPGQALSGYTF. In DNA form, the CDR3 reads TGTGCCAGCAGCGCCTACGGACCGGGACAGGCGCTAAGTGGCTACACCTTC.

The chain uses TRBV10-3 and TRBJ1-6, with D possibly TRBD1 on 6 matching bases. This CDR3 has 15 amino acids. Germline CDR1 is ENHRY and CDR2 is SYGVKD. With 10 bases removed from V and 4 bases from J, the gap between germline ends came to 17 bases. CDR3 sequence reads: CASRSPGQYNSPLHF. The CDR3 coding sequence is TGTGCCAGCCGCTCCCCAGGACAGTATAATTCACCCCTCCACTTT.